This TCR beta chain was obtained from a study of T cell repertoires in cytomegalovirus infection. Study-wide background: Both a matching HLA type and CMV infection were indicated by public TCR beta signatures.

General study findings and limits: There were carriers of CMV plus the relevant HLA, and cumulative public TCR beta family frequency identified them. HLA-C-restricted TCR beta clonotypes specific for CMV led the ex vivo response.

This clonotype has ten or more counts. No antigen is known for it. TCRdb fed the reads into MiXCR, producing one record per CDR3 protein. The table records about 250,000 distinct CDR3 sequences, 6% to 8% of them present only once. V was clipped by 3 bases and J by 4 bases, with 6 bases between them. CDR1 and CDR2 from the germline V gene are MRHNA and SNTAGT. This CDR3 region has 12 residues. The receptor comes from a human donor in good health (CMV status not recorded). Some clones in this sample may be carry-over from other donors' samples. The chain has TRBV6-4 and TRBJ1-2; D is unclear. The source material was PBMCs. The CDR3 DNA reads as TGTGCCAGCAGTGATGGACCCTATGGCTACACCTTC. Translating gives CASSDGPYGYTF.